These 24 T cell receptor beta chains share one sample of origin, sequenced in a study of T cell changes during pregnancy in multiple sclerosis. Profiled with immunoSEQ multiplex PCR; TCRdb holds only in-frame clones, not every one. The sample has tens of thousands of clones, approximately 90% seen once. The starting material was peripheral blood, obtained in the first trimester of pregnancy. The receptors were gathered from a female donor in good health, enrolled as a control in a pregnancy study.

This clone occurred a few times. The rearrangement links TRBV19 to TRBJ2-7; 16 nucleotides align to TRBD2. The CDR3 has 16 residues. The J segment lost 2 bases and the V segment lost 6 bases, leaving 4 bases of the junction unmatched. Germline CDR1 and CDR2: LNHDA and SQIVND (reference sequence). CDR3 in amino acids: CASSPGLAGGPYEQYF. The CDR3 DNA follows: TGTGCCAGTAGCCCGGGACTAGCGGGAGGGCCCTACGAGCAGTACTTC. The complete variable domain, with remaining parts taken from reference TRBV19 and TRBJ2-7, reads DGGITQSPKYLFRKEGQNVTLSCEQNLNHDAMYWYRQDPGQGLRLIYYSQIVNDFQKGDIAEGYSVSREKKESFPLTVTSAQKNPTAFYLCASSPGLAGGPYEQYFGPGTRLTVT.

The genes are TRBV27 and TRBJ2-1; 8 bases are shared with TRBD2. The germline V gene encodes CDR1 MNHEY and CDR2 SMNVEV (reference sequence). Losses at the gene ends were 3 bases for V and 4 bases for J; bases not matched to a gene: 5. The CDR3 loop spans 15 amino acids. As DNA, the CDR3 is TGTGCCAGCAGTTTGGGCGGGAGGATTTACAATGAGCAGTTCTTC. Translation: CASSLGGRIYNEQFF.

The genes are TRBV7-8 and TRBJ2-7; D call uncertain. Looked up from germline, CDR1 is SGHVS and CDR2 is FQNEAQ. V was shortened by 1 base and J by 3 bases, with 16 bases between the two germline ends. The CDR3 spans 16 residues. The CDR3 DNA reads as TGTGCCAGCAGCTTAGGTCTGGCAGGTGCCCTCTACGAGCAGTACTTC. Its translation: CASSLGLAGALYEQYF. The full variable domain, its missing parts supplied by reference TRBV7-8 and TRBJ2-7, is GAGVSQSPRYKVAKRGQDVALRCDPISGHVSLFWYQQALGQGPEFLTYFQNEAQLDKSGLPSDRFFAERPEGSVSTLKIQRTQQEDSAVYLCASSLGLAGALYEQYFGPGTRLTVT.

The chain links TRBV6-6 to TRBJ2-3; D may be TRBD2 (7 bases). CDR3 size: 16 residues. With 0 bases removed from V and 3 bases from J, the gap between germline ends came to 13 bases. The germline gives CDR1 MNHNY, CDR2 SVGAGI (reference sequence). The chain's CDR3 is CASSYSAGRGTDTQYF. The CDR3 DNA reads TGTGCCAGCAGTTACTCAGCGGGAAGGGGGACAGATACGCAGTATTTT.

V and J are TRBV30 and TRBJ2-6; 9 nucleotides agree with TRBD1. Germline CDR1 and CDR2: GTSNPN and SVGIG (reference sequence). V was clipped by 7 bases and J by 2 bases; unmatched bases: 9. This CDR3 has 16 residues. CDR3 coding DNA: TGTGCCTCGACGGGACAGGGCATAACTGGGGCCAACGTCCTGACTTTC. Translating gives CASTGQGITGANVLTF.

The genes are TRBV21-1 and TRBJ2-2; the table's D call, TRBD1, has no DNA check behind it. TRBV21-1 is assigned pseudogene status. CDR3 size: 16 residues. The CDR3 DNA sequence: TGTGCCAGCAGCAAAGAATGGGAAGAAGGGGCCGGGGAGCTGTTTTTT. Protein: CASSKEWEEGAGELFF.

The chain has TRBV5-4 and TRBJ2-3; 7 bases align to TRBD1. The germline V gene encodes CDR1 SGHNT and CDR2 YYREEE (reference sequence). The ends lost 4 bases at V and 2 bases at J; junction bases unmatched: 4. CDR3 length: 14 residues. In DNA form, the CDR3 reads TGTGCCAGCAGCGCAGGGGGATTCACAGATACGCAGTATTTT. Encoded protein: CASSAGGFTDTQYF.

This clone is medium-sized within its sample. The chain couples TRBV6-1 to TRBJ1-2; TRBD1 aligns across 11 bases. CDR1 is MNHNS, CDR2 SASEGT, per germline. The V gene end was trimmed by 1 base and the J gene end by 8 bases; junction bases not matched to a gene: 6. This CDR3 has 15 amino acids. Here the CDR3 reads CASSEVGTGGGGYTF. Written as DNA, the CDR3 is TGTGCCAGCAGTGAAGTGGGGACAGGGGGTGGAGGCTACACCTTC.

The chain couples TRBV5-1 to TRBJ2-1; 10 bases are shared with TRBD2. Germline V gives CDR1 SGHRS, CDR2 YFSETQ. Trimming removed 2 bases from V and 9 bases from J; junction bases left unmatched: 11. This CDR3 is built from 16 residues. CDR3 DNA: TGCGCCAGCAGCTTAGAGAGATTAGCGGGAGGAGGTGAGCAGTTCTTC. It codes for CASSLERLAGGGEQFF.

The rearrangement joins TRBV27 to TRBJ2-1; D unclear. Germline CDR1 is MNHEY and CDR2 is SMNVEV (reference sequence). This CDR3 contains 15 residues. The V gene lost 7 bases and the J gene lost 0 bases, with 13 bases spanning the gap. CDR3 loop: CASNSLVSSYNEQFF. The CDR3 DNA follows: TGTGCCAGCAACTCCCTTGTCTCCTCCTACAATGAGCAGTTCTTC.

This sequence joins TRBV5-4 and TRBJ2-7, with a tentative D call TRBD2 (6 bases). Germline V gives CDR1 SGHNT, CDR2 YYREEE (reference sequence). CDR3 size: 13 residues. V shed 3 bases and J shed 6 bases, with 13 bases lying between them. CDR3 DNA sequence: TGTGCCAGCAGCTCCCCGGGCGGGGTCGAGCAGTACTTC. The encoded protein is CASSSPGGVEQYF.

The CDR3 sequence: CASSLAGQGYEQYF. The DNA for the CDR3 is TGTGCCAGCAGCCTCGCGGGACAGGGGTACGAGCAGTACTTC. The rearrangement links TRBV13 to TRBJ2-7, with TRBD1 matching 10 bases. The ends lost 5 bases at V and 4 bases at J; junction bases unmatched: 5. CDR3 length equals 14 residues. Germline lookup yields CDR1 PRHDT and CDR2 FYEKMQ (reference sequence).

This clone occurred once. A read error may account for a junction end that differs from germline. The rearrangement links TRBV28 to TRBJ1-4, with D unresolved. CDR3 size: 13 residues. Germline assignment: CDR1 MDHEN and CDR2 SYDVKM. The CDR3 is CAGSQAPHEKLFF. The CDR3, as DNA: TGTGCCGGCAGTCAGGCACCCCATGAAAAACTGTTTTTT.

The CDR3: CSASLSYEQYF. For the CDR3, the DNA is TGCAGTGCTAGCCTCAGCTACGAGCAGTACTTC. V gene TRBV20-1 combines with J gene TRBJ2-7; D not resolved. V was shortened by 3 bases and J by 3 bases, with 6 bases between the two germline ends. Germline CDR1 and CDR2: DFQATT and SNEGSKA (reference sequence). The CDR3 consists of 11 residues.

This chain links TRBV7-9 with TRBJ2-2; 7 bases line up with TRBD2. The CDR3 contains 18 residues. CDR1 and CDR2 from the germline V gene are SEHNR and FQNEAQ (reference sequence). The trim removed 4 bases at V and 0 bases at J, leaving 11 bases unmatched. CDR3 DNA: TGTGCCAGCAGCTCCCGGGGGGTAGCGGAGACGAACACCGGGGAGCTGTTTTTT. Translated: CASSSRGVAETNTGELFF. The full variable domain, its missing parts supplied by reference TRBV7-9 and TRBJ2-2, is DTGVSQNPRHKITKRGQNVTFRCDPISEHNRLYWYRQTLGQGPEFLTYFQNEAQLEKSRLLSDRFSAERPKGSFSTLEIQRTEQGDSAMYLCASSSRGVAETNTGELFFGEGSRLTVL.

The chain combines TRBV6-5 with TRBJ2-3; the D gene is possibly TRBD1 (6 bases). CDR3 length equals 14 residues. V was shortened by 6 bases and J by 2 bases, with 12 bases between the two germline ends. CDR1 is MNHEY, CDR2 SVGAGI, per germline. Here the CDR3 reads CASSLGALTDTQYF. For the CDR3, the DNA is TGTGCCAGCAGCTTGGGGGCTCTCACAGATACGCAGTATTTT.

The chain employs TRBV28 and TRBJ1-1, with a tentative D call TRBD1 (5 bases). This CDR3 spans 17 amino acids. V lost 1 base to trimming and J lost 1 base, with 16 bases between them. In germline, CDR1 is MDHEN, CDR2 SYDVKM. CDR3: CASSLFGGKGQNTEAFF. Written as DNA, the CDR3 is TGTGCCAGCAGTTTATTTGGAGGGAAAGGACAGAACACTGAAGCTTTCTTT.

The J gene is TRBJ2-7, the V gene TRBV28; D is uncertain. The CDR3 has 12 residues. The germline V gene encodes CDR1 MDHEN and CDR2 SYDVKM. The V end was cut by 8 bases, the J end by 7 bases, with 15 bases between. The CDR3 sequence is CASSRVAGEQYF. In DNA, the CDR3 is TGTGCCAGCTCCCGGGTAGCCGGGGAGCAGTACTTC.

This clone was detected once. The CDR3 sequence is CASSFDRGNQPQHF. The CDR3 coding sequence is TGTGCCAGCTCATTCGACAGGGGCAATCAGCCCCAGCATTTT. The chain has TRBV18 and TRBJ1-5, with 7 bases lining up with TRBD1. V dropped 5 bases and J dropped 2; count of bases not matched to a gene: 3. Germline CDR1 and CDR2: KGHSH and LQKENI. The CDR3 length is 14 residues.

The chain couples TRBV6-1 to TRBJ1-5, with D maybe TRBD1 (6 bases). Germline CDR1 reads MNHNS; CDR2 reads SASEGT. The CDR3 has 16 residues. V gave up 2 bases and J gave up 3 bases, with 14 bases separating them. The CDR3 DNA reads as TGTGCCAGCAGTGAAAGGGGCCAGGGGTTCAATCAGCCCCAGCATTTT. This translates into CASSERGQGFNQPQHF.

V gene TRBV18 combines with J gene TRBJ2-3; 7 bases map to TRBD1. The CDR3 has 17 residues. Germline V lookup: CDR1 KGHSH, CDR2 LQKENI. V shed 3 bases, J shed 2 bases, and the junction held 11 bases outside the gene matches. The chain's CDR3 is CASSPLRDRVFTDTQYF. For the CDR3, the DNA is TGTGCCAGCTCACCTCTCCGGGACAGAGTTTTCACAGATACGCAGTATTTT.

The chain is built from TRBV28 and TRBJ2-7; a possible D gene is TRBD1 (8 bases). This CDR3 spans 15 amino acids. V lost 5 bases, J lost 4 bases, and 18 bases lay in between. Germline CDR1 is MDHEN and CDR2 is SYDVKM. CDR3 sequence reads: CASSDDRGGLYEQYF. DNA for the CDR3: TGTGCCAGCAGTGACGACAGGGGAGGGCTGTACGAGCAGTACTTC.

The chain has TRBV27 and TRBJ2-2; D may be TRBD1 (6 bases). V was shortened by 8 bases and J by 5 bases, with 21 bases between the two germline ends. The germline gives CDR1 MNHEY, CDR2 SMNVEV (reference sequence). This CDR3 has 16 amino acids. The CDR3 nucleotides are TGTGCCAGCGGCCAAGGTTGGGGGCCGGGGACCGGGGAGCTGTTTTTT. Encoded protein: CASGQGWGPGTGELFF.

The V and J genes are TRBV11-1 and TRBJ1-1; D not certain. Trimming removed 5 bases from V and 1 base from J, with 11 bases in between. The CDR3 extends over 14 amino acids. Germline-derived CDR1 and CDR2 are SGHAT and FQDESV (reference sequence). CDR3 region: CASSPEFTNTEAFF. The CDR3 region has the DNA TGTGCCAGCAGCCCAGAATTTACGAACACTGAAGCTTTCTTT.